This T cell receptor beta chain was sequenced in a study of early T cells in non-severe SARS-CoV-2 infection (dated by TCRdb to the early 2020s). The study in broad terms: Because TCR sequencing was done on bulk RNA from unsorted whole blood, the alpha and beta chains could not be paired. Results and caveats for the whole study, not just this receptor: VDJdb matching was skewed toward anti-spike CD8 responses and likely underestimated virus-specific expansions, missing private and CD4 specificities.

This clonotype was recorded a few times. This clone's antigen is unknown. Base qualities were left out, and no much larger clone turns up one base away. CDR1 and CDR2 are read off the germline V gene as SGHAT and FQNNGV. The CDR3 measures 15 amino acids from cysteine to phenylalanine. Only the CDR3 portion is preserved as DNA: 45 bases, with reading frame beginning at the first base. V lost 2 bases and J lost 5 bases; the stretch between them is 15 bases long. Set within a cohort of healthcare workers in London, UK, this nested case-control study involved weekly PCR testing of nasopharyngeal swabs along with blood sampling. Healthcare workers were recruited during the week of the UK lockdown, between 23 and 31 March 2020, and followed weekly for up to about 15 weeks. The receptor library was made with 5' RACE. Sequencer: NextSeq 500. To correct for sequencing error and PCR bias, the TCR library protocol tagged individual cDNA molecules with unique molecular identifiers. Both TCR alpha and beta chains were sequenced, and tight co-correlation was observed between alpha and beta sequence abundances in each sample. The source study handled its data this way. Decombinator V4 was used to perform V gene, J gene and CDR3 annotation of TCR sequences. Expanded TCRs were defined as changing significantly between any two time points under a Poisson model with p below 0.0001. TCR abundances were normalised to the total number of TCRs sequenced in each sample and reported as counts per million. MAIT TCRs were defined by TRAV1-2 paired with TRAJ12, TRAJ20 or TRAJ33, and iNKT TCRs by TRAV10 paired with TRAJ18. A search of VDJdb, accessed on 1 November 2021, was run for TCRs annotated to CMV, EBV and SARS-CoV-2, with TCRs annotated for multiple antigens excluded. The public reads were run again by TCRdb, first through fastp at Q25 and then through MiXCR, and only productive beta chains were kept. Each CDR3 protein appears once, grouped with its most common genes and DNA. The V and J calls and clone size come from TCRdb's table, not from the authors' own analysis. The sample table holds tens of thousands of distinct CDR3 sequences, of which less than 9.5% were seen once. The ten largest clones take up 3.5% to 4% of the sample.

Sequenced here: whole blood, sampled at baseline. The rearrangement joined TRBV11-2 to TRBJ2-5, with the D gene call left open. The TCR sequence derives from an adult who was a healthcare worker with PCR-confirmed SARS-CoV-2 infection or an uninfected control (not recorded which). The nucleotide sequence reads TGTGCCAGCAGCTTAAACGGCGGAATGAAGGAGACCCAGTACTTC. It encodes CASSLNGGMKETQYF.